Each of the 29 T cell receptor beta chains below was sequenced from the same sample in a study of T-cell reconstitution after alpha-beta-depleted transplantation in children (dated by TCRdb to the mid-2010s). Library creation used PCR. The instrument given in TCRdb is Illumina HiSeq 2500. To normalize quantification of the TCRbeta repertoire, the TCR libraries were built with molecular barcoding that relied on unique molecular identifiers. TCRdb reworked the public reads: Q25 trimming with fastp, MiXCR clone assembly, productive beta chains retained. Rows are combined by CDR3 protein, so each entry shows the most common genes and DNA. The sample includes around 250,000 distinct CDR3 sequences, with 9.9% observed a single time. The ten largest account for roughly a tenth of the sample. The starting material was PBMCs from the stem cell graft donor, obtained from the stem cell graft. These receptors originate from a human donor who donated a stem cell graft to a child with SCID.

The chain recombines TRBV29-1 with TRBJ2-5, with TRBD1 matching over 8 bases. Trimming at V came to 4 bases and at J to 1 base, leaving 8 bases not matched to a gene. The CDR3 is 15 amino acids. The germline V gene has CDR1 SQVTM and CDR2 ANQGSEA. CDR3 residues: CSVVPADRAQETQYF. CDR3 DNA: TGCAGCGTTGTCCCTGCGGACAGGGCCCAAGAGACCCAGTACTTC.

The chain carries TRBV12-3 or TRBV12-4 and TRBJ1-1, with TRBD1 matching over 9 bases. Losses at the gene ends were 5 bases for V and 1 base for J; bases not matched to a gene: 5. This CDR3 is 15 amino acids long. CDR3 protein: CASSPDRGSNTEAFF. The DNA for the CDR3 is TGTGCCAGCAGTCCGGACAGGGGATCGAACACTGAAGCTTTCTTT.

Ten or more counts support this clonotype. The genes are TRBV10-1 and TRBJ2-2; tentative D call: TRBD2 (5 bases). The CDR3 is made up of 12 amino acids. From germline, CDR1 is WNHNN and CDR2 SYGVQD (reference sequence). V dropped 6 bases and J dropped 4 bases, with 6 bases sitting between them. The CDR3 region is CASSEGTGELFF. DNA for the CDR3: TGCGCCAGCAGCGAGGGCACCGGGGAGCTGTTTTTT.

The sample holds many counts of this clonotype. V usage is TRBV25-1 and J usage is TRBJ2-3, with TRBD1 matching over 12 bases. Germline-derived CDR1 and CDR2 are MGHDK and SYGVNS. The CDR3 has 16 amino acids. The junction had 5 bases not matched to a gene; V was cut back by 2 bases and J by 5 bases. CDR3 residues: CASSERDRGLRDTQYF. Written as DNA, the CDR3 is TGTGCCAGCAGTGAAAGGGACAGGGGGCTTAGAGATACGCAGTATTTT. Based on the CDR3 plus reference TRBV25-1 and TRBJ2-3, the full variable domain is EADIYQTPRYLVIGTGKKITLECSQTMGHDKMYWYQQDPGMELHLIHYSYGVNSTEKGDLSSESTVSRIRTEHFPLTLESARPSHTSQYLCASSERDRGLRDTQYFGPGTRLTVL.

This clonotype has only a few counts. This rearrangement joins TRBV5-5 to TRBJ2-1; D not certain. Trimming removed 0 bases from V and 9 bases from J, with 7 bases in between. CDR1 is SGHKS, CDR2 YYEKEE, per germline (reference sequence). The CDR3 length is 12 residues. The CDR3 spells CASSLEHPEQFF. CDR3 coding DNA: TGTGCCAGCAGCTTGGAACACCCTGAGCAGTTCTTC.

This chain connects TRBV20-1 to TRBJ2-7; D is possibly TRBD1 (5 bases). CDR3 length: 12 amino acids. Trimming took off 3 bases at V and 3 bases at J, with 9 bases between the two ends. Looked up from germline, CDR1 is DFQATT and CDR2 is SNEGSKA (reference sequence). As DNA, the CDR3 is TGCAGTGCTAGGCCCGACAGCTACGAGCAGTACTTC. As protein: CSARPDSYEQYF.

This clonotype has just a few counts. The chain carries TRBV5-5 and TRBJ2-1; 8 bases line up with TRBD2. J was trimmed by 9 bases and V by 1 base; bases with no gene match: 6. The CDR3 spans 14 residues. Germline values: CDR1 SGHKS, CDR2 YYEKEE (reference sequence). The CDR3 loop is CASSLWRGVGEQFF. Written as DNA, the CDR3 is TGTGCCAGCAGCTTGTGGCGGGGGGTTGGTGAGCAGTTCTTC.

This rearrangement joins TRBV7-9 to TRBJ2-5; TRBD1 might be the D (6 bases). CDR1 and CDR2 (germline): SEHNR, FQNEAQ (reference sequence). The CDR3 runs 13 residues. Trimming cost V 8 bases and J 0 bases, with 10 bases left between them. Written as DNA, the CDR3 is TGTGCCAGCGGGACACGGTACCAAGAGACCCAGTACTTC. Translating gives CASGTRYQETQYF.

In regard to this clonotype: Because it lacks the conserved phenylalanine or tryptophan at the end, this CDR3 is likely a read error. The chain is built from TRBV5-1 and TRBJ2-1; 7 bases are shared with TRBD1. Trimming at V came to 4 bases and at J to 5 bases, leaving 9 bases not matched to a gene. The CDR3 runs to 15 residues. Germline V gives CDR1 SGHRS, CDR2 YFSETQ. The CDR3, as DNA: TGCGCCAGCAGCCCTATGAGGACAGGAAACAATGAGCAGTTCTTA. Translating it yields CASSPMRTGNNEQFL.

This clonotype was counted many times. The V call is TRBV12-3 or TRBV12-4, the J call TRBJ2-1, with D maybe TRBD2 (5 bases). V was clipped by 0 bases and J by 7 bases, with 16 bases between them. The CDR3 extends over 16 amino acids. The DNA of the CDR3 is TGTGCCAGCAGTTTAGCGAGACCGGGTCGAGGGAATGAGCAGTTCTTC. Protein: CASSLARPGRGNEQFF.

J is TRBJ2-7 and V is TRBV20-1; TRBD2 matches at 9 bases. The CDR3 runs to 15 residues. V lost 5 bases and J lost 2; bases outside the gene matches: 10. Germline V lookup: CDR1 DFQATT, CDR2 SNEGSKA (reference sequence). CDR3 residues: CSAAILAGEAYEQYF. CDR3 DNA: TGCAGTGCTGCAATATTAGCGGGGGAGGCCTACGAGCAGTACTTC.

This clonotype was observed a few times. The gene calls are TRBV18 and TRBJ2-5; D not certain. This CDR3 spans 12 amino acids. V lost 5 bases, J lost 5 bases, and 9 bases lay in between. The germline CDR1 and CDR2 sequences are KGHSH and LQKENI. As DNA, the CDR3 is TGTGCCAGCTCAACCGGATGGGAGACCCAGTACTTC. Translation gives CASSTGWETQYF.

This clonotype was detected a few times. The J gene is TRBJ1-3, the V gene TRBV7-2; D is ambiguous. The germline gives CDR1 SGHTA, CDR2 FQGNSA. There are 13 residues in the CDR3. V lost 3 bases and J 7 bases, leaving 10 bases between the germline ends. The CDR3 bases are TGTGCCAGCAGCTTTCCCAGCGGGAACACCATATATTTT. As protein: CASSFPSGNTIYF. Complete variable domain (other parts from reference TRBV7-2 and TRBJ1-3): GAGVSQSPSNKVTEKGKDVELRCDPISGHTALYWYRQSLGQGLEFLIYFQGNSAPDKSGLPSDRFSAERTGGSVSTLTIQRTQQEDSAVYLCASSFPSGNTIYFGEGSWLTVV.

This clonotype was seen only a few times. The V gene is TRBV19, the J gene TRBJ2-5; 10 bases are shared with TRBD2. The germline gives CDR1 LNHDA, CDR2 SQIVND (reference sequence). This CDR3 has 15 amino acids. Trimming at V came to 5 bases and at J to 5 bases, leaving 8 bases not matched to a gene. The CDR3 region has the DNA TGTGCCAGTAGTTGGACTAGCGGTATGGGGGAGACCCAGTACTTC. Amino acids: CASSWTSGMGETQYF.

This clonotype was detected many times. The chain recombines TRBV5-1 with TRBJ2-2, with a weak D call TRBD1 (6 bases). Germline CDR1 is SGHRS and CDR2 is YFSETQ. Trimming took 0 bases from V and 0 from J, leaving 9 bases between them. The CDR3 spans 16 residues. CDR3: CASSLAAGANTGELFF. The DNA of the CDR3 is TGCGCCAGCAGCTTGGCGGCAGGGGCGAACACCGGGGAGCTGTTTTTT.

V usage is TRBV20-1 and J usage is TRBJ1-1; 10 bases are a match to TRBD1. CDR3 length: 16 amino acids. The V and J ends lost 1 base and 4 bases, in that order; junction bases with no gene match: 9. Germline CDR1 and CDR2: DFQATT and SNEGSKA (reference sequence). CDR3 coding DNA: TGCAGTGCTAGAGGCGTGACAGGGGGCAGATTCACTGAAGCTTTCTTT. Its protein is CSARGVTGGRFTEAFF.

This clonotype was counted at least ten times. The chain links TRBV11-1 to TRBJ2-5; 12 positions match TRBD2. The CDR3 length is 17 residues. CDR1 SGHAT and CDR2 FQDESV come from the germline V gene (reference sequence). V shed 5 bases and J 0 bases; nucleotides not matched to a gene: 7. CDR3 sequence (DNA): TGTGCCAGCAGCCCCGGGACTAGCGGGCTGTACCAAGAGACCCAGTACTTC. Translation gives CASSPGTSGLYQETQYF.

A note on this clonotype: This may arise from a read error, as a much more abundant clone is one base away. In this CDR3 the conserved last residue, phenylalanine or tryptophan, is missing, so a read error is likely. The chain links TRBV5-1 to TRBJ2-7; D is undetermined. V lost 3 bases and J 2 bases, leaving 12 bases between the germline ends. CDR1 is SGHRS and CDR2 is YFSETQ in the germline V gene. This CDR3 has 14 residues. The CDR3 spells CASSSGGYAYEQYI. The DNA for the CDR3 is TGCGCCAGCAGCTCAGGTGGTTATGCCTACGAGCAGTACATC.

This clonotype was seen more than once but under ten times. The rearrangement uses TRBV5-6 and TRBJ2-7, with 9 bases aligning to TRBD1. Trimming took 5 bases from V and 7 from J; bases not matched to a gene: 7. CDR3 size: 13 residues. Germline V lookup: CDR1 SGHDT, CDR2 YYEEEE. Written as DNA, the CDR3 is TGTGCCAGCAGGGTGGACAGGGGTGATGAGCAGTACTTC. Translated: CASRVDRGDEQYF.

This clonotype was seen a few times. The CDR3 nucleotides read TGTGCCATCAGTGGTGGACAGGAGGGCTACGAGCAGTACTTC. This codes for CAISGGQEGYEQYF. The chain has TRBV10-3 and TRBJ2-7; D may be TRBD1 (7 bases). The CDR3 covers 14 residues. V was trimmed by 4 bases and J by 3 bases, leaving 13 bases between them. Germline V gene data show CDR1 as ENHRY and CDR2 as SYGVKD.

This clonotype was recorded at least ten times. J is TRBJ1-1 and V is TRBV20-1; a weak D match, TRBD1 (6 bases). This CDR3 spans 13 amino acids. The ends were cut back, 6 bases at V and 0 bases at J, with 11 bases in the middle. Per the germline V gene, CDR1 is DFQATT and CDR2 is SNEGSKA (reference sequence). The CDR3: CSAGDNLNTEAFF. CDR3 nucleotides: TGCAGTGCCGGGGACAACCTGAACACTGAAGCTTTCTTT.

The chain links TRBV6-5 to TRBJ2-2, with D possibly being TRBD1 or TRBD2 (5 bases each). Looked up from germline, CDR1 is MNHEY and CDR2 is SVGAGI. The CDR3 runs to 14 residues. V was pared by 4 bases and J by 6 bases, with 12 bases between. The CDR3 DNA sequence: TGTGCCAGCAGTTTAATGAGGGGCGCCGGGGAGCTGTTTTTT. Encoded protein: CASSLMRGAGELFF.

The rearrangement joins TRBV7-8 to TRBJ2-1; 12 nucleotides agree with TRBD2. There are 18 residues in the CDR3. V lost 5 bases and J lost 8; bases outside the gene matches: 16. Germline CDR1 reads SGHVS; CDR2 reads FQNEAQ. CDR3 DNA sequence: TGTGCCAGCAGCCAGTCCGCCATCCTAGCGGGGGGGCGAGATGAGCAGTTCTTC. Its protein product is CASSQSAILAGGRDEQFF.

The chain couples TRBV4-1 to TRBJ2-1, with TRBD2 identical over 10 bases. CDR1 and CDR2 from the germline V gene are MGHRA and YSYEKL. CDR3 size: 16 residues. V lost 0 bases and J lost 9; bases outside the gene matches: 8. Here the CDR3 reads CASSQDMSGGAFEQFF. The CDR3 coding sequence is TGCGCCAGCAGCCAAGATATGAGCGGGGGGGCGTTTGAGCAGTTCTTC.

This clonotype has more than one count but fewer than ten. This chain uses TRBV5-6 with TRBJ1-1; unclear D gene. Trimming took 0 bases from V and 0 from J, leaving 6 bases between them. From germline, CDR1 is SGHDT and CDR2 YYEEEE. There are 14 residues in the CDR3. CDR3 protein: CASSLVTMNTEAFF. CDR3 bases: TGTGCCAGCAGCTTGGTCACCATGAACACTGAAGCTTTCTTT.

This clonotype was recorded at least ten times. This chain joins TRBV20-1 and TRBJ2-7; D gene ambiguous. The germline V gene encodes CDR1 DFQATT and CDR2 SNEGSKA (reference sequence). The CDR3 covers 13 residues. The V end lost 3 bases, the J end lost 0 bases, and 9 bases lay between the germline ends. This CDR3 reads CSASSQASYEQYF. CDR3 bases: TGCAGTGCTAGTTCGCAAGCCTCCTACGAGCAGTACTTC.

This clonotype has a count of ten or more. The CDR3 DNA reads TGTGCCAGCAGCTCTCCGACAGGGTTAGCTTTCTTT. Its protein product is CASSSPTGLAFF. The chain employs TRBV7-8 and TRBJ1-1; 7 bases fit TRBD1. V dropped 4 bases and J dropped 10; count of bases not matched to a gene: 6. Germline loops: CDR1 SGHVS, CDR2 FQNEAQ. The CDR3 runs 12 residues.

This clonotype was detected only a few times. The gene calls are TRBV11-2 and TRBJ2-4; D might be TRBD2 (5 bases). Deletions cut 0 bases from V and 6 bases from J, with 9 bases between. The CDR3 runs to 14 residues. CDR1 is SGHAT and CDR2 is FQNNGV in the germline V gene. CDR3 amino acids: CASSLDGSGNIQYF. CDR3 in DNA: TGTGCCAGCAGCTTAGATGGAAGCGGAAACATTCAGTACTTC.

There are a few counts of this clonotype. The CDR3 sequence is CASSLKWGSEQYF. The CDR3 nucleotides read TGTGCCAGCAGCTTAAAGTGGGGGAGCGAGCAGTACTTC. The rearrangement links TRBV7-3 to TRBJ2-7; D may match TRBD1 or TRBD2 (5 bases each). Trimming shortened V by 1 base and J by 6 bases, and 10 bases separated the two germline ends. CDR3 length: 13 amino acids. The V gene's germline CDR1 is SGHTA and CDR2 FQGTGA.